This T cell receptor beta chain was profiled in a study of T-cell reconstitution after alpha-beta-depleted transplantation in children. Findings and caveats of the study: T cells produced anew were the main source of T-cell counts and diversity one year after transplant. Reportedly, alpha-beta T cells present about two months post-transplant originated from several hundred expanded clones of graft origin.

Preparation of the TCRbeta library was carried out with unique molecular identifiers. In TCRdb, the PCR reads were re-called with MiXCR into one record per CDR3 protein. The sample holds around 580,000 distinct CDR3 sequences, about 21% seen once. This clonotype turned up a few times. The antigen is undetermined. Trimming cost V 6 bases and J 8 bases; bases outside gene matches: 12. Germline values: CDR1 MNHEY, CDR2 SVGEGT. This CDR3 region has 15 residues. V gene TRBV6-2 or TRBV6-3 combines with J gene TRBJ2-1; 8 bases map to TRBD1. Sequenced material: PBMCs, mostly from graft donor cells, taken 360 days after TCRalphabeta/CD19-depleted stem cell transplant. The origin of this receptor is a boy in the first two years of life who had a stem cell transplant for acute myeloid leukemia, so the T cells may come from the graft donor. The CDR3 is CASSEDRVNRDEQFF. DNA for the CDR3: TGTGCCAGCAGCGAGGACAGGGTGAACCGCGATGAGCAGTTCTTC.